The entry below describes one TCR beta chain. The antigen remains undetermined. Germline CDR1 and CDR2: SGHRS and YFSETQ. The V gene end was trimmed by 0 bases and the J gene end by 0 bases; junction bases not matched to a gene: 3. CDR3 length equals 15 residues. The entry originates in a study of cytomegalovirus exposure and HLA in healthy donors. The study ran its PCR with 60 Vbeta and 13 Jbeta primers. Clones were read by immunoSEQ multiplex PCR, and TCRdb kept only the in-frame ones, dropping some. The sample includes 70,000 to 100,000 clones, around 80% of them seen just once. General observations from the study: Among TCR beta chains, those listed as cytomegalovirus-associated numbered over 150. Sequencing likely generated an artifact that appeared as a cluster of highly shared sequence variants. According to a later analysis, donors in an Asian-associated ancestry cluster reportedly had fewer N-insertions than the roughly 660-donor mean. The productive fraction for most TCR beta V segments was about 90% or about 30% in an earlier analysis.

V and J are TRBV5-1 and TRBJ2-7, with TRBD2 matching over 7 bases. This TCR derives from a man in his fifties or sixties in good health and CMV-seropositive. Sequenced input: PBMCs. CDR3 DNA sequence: TGCGCCAGCAGCTTGGGAGGCGGGAGCTCCTACGAGCAGTACTTC. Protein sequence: CASSLGGGSSYEQYF.